A single sample is the source of the 25 T cell receptor beta chains below, sequenced in a study of human T cells and chemical hapten exposure. TCRdb reanalysed the RACE reads using MiXCR and keeps one entry per CDR3 protein. In the table there are about 120,000 distinct CDR3 sequences, 13% of which are singletons. Time point meaning: pre-sensitization, week 0. Treatment meaning: therapeutic diphenylcyclopropenone sensitization with weekly scalp DPC. Here the sequenced sample was whole blood, taken in connection with sensitization to the hapten diphenylcyclopropenone (DPC). The receptors originated from a woman aged 18 to 35 with alopecia areata. Some clones in this sample may be carry-over from other donors' samples.

The chain joins TRBV6-1 to TRBJ2-3, with TRBD1 matching 7 bases. Germline CDR1 is MNHNS and CDR2 is SASEGT. The CDR3 loop spans 16 amino acids. V gave up 5 bases and J gave up 1 base; unmatched junction bases: 9. The CDR3 DNA reads TGTGCCAGCAGTACACCCCGGGACAGCCGCACAGATACGCAGTATTTT. Translated: CASSTPRDSRTDTQYF.

This rearrangement joins TRBV7-2 to TRBJ1-2; 8 positions match TRBD1. J was trimmed by 8 bases and V by 4 bases; bases with no gene match: 6. The germline V gene encodes CDR1 SGHTA and CDR2 FQGNSA. This CDR3 spans 13 amino acids. The CDR3, as DNA: TGTGCCAGCAGCTCCAGGGGGCGACAAGGCTACACCTTC. Translated, it gives CASSSRGRQGYTF.

There are many counts of this clonotype. CDR3 in DNA: TGTGCCAGCAGCCTGCGCCCCCTCGGCACTGAAGCTTTCTTT. It specifies CASSLRPLGTEAFF. J is TRBJ1-1 and V is TRBV28; D unclear. CDR1 MDHEN and CDR2 SYDVKM come from the germline V gene. The CDR3 contains 14 residues. V lost 6 bases and J lost 4, with 15 bases in between.

This clonotype has at least ten counts. The gene calls are TRBV6-2 or TRBV6-3 and TRBJ1-6, with 9 bases matching TRBD1. The length of the CDR3 is 16 residues. CDR1 is MNHEY and CDR2 is SVGEGT in the germline V gene. V shed 2 bases and J 7 bases; nucleotides not matched to a gene: 6. CDR3: CASSYLGQGKNSPLHF. CDR3 bases: TGTGCCAGCAGTTACCTGGGACAGGGAAAGAATTCACCCCTCCACTTT.

CDR3 bases: TGTGCCAGCAGTGGGGTCTACACAGATACGCAGTATTTT. Residues: CASSGVYTDTQYF. This rearrangement joins TRBV6-1 to TRBJ2-3; D is uncertain. Per the germline V gene, CDR1 is MNHNS and CDR2 is SASEGT. The ends were cut back, 4 bases at V and 2 bases at J, with 7 bases in the middle. The CDR3 runs to 13 residues.

The V and J genes are TRBV4-3 and TRBJ2-7; maybe TRBD1 (6 bases). Looked up from germline, CDR1 is LGHNA and CDR2 is YSLEER. Trimming stripped 0 bases from V and 3 bases from J, with 12 bases between. There are 15 residues in the CDR3. The CDR3 here is CASSQDWSRGYEQYF. The CDR3 nucleotides are TGCGCCAGCAGCCAAGACTGGAGCAGGGGCTACGAGCAGTACTTC.

Comment on this clonotype: A read error may account for a junction end that differs from germline. CDR3 coding DNA: TGCAGTGCTAGAGGGGGGACAGCCGTTCACGCCTTC. Protein: CSARGGTAVHAF. The V call is TRBV20-1, the J call TRBJ1-2; 7 positions agree with TRBD1. The CDR3 contains 12 residues. CDR1 is DFQATT and CDR2 is SNEGSKA in the germline V gene (reference sequence).

The gene calls are TRBV12-3 or TRBV12-4 and TRBJ1-5, with D hard to call. This CDR3 has 15 residues. Between the trimmed V and J ends, which lost 6 bases and 4 bases, there was a span of 16 bases. CDR3: CASSLRTEPNQPQHF. The DNA of the CDR3 is TGTGCCAGCAGCCTACGGACGGAGCCTAATCAGCCCCAGCATTTT.

The chain joins TRBV6-2 or TRBV6-3 to TRBJ1-2; no clear D. V gave up 2 bases and J gave up 4 bases, with 8 bases separating them. Germline V CDR1 and CDR2: MNHEY, SVGEGT. The CDR3 runs to 13 residues. CDR3 nucleotide sequence: TGTGCCAGCAGTTACCCAACAAGCTATGGCTACACCTTC. Translation: CASSYPTSYGYTF.

This clonotype was seen repeatedly, ten times or more. This chain links TRBV7-2 with TRBJ2-2; D not certain. Trimming took 5 bases from V and 3 from J, leaving 10 bases between them. The CDR3 extends over 14 amino acids. Germline loops: CDR1 SGHTA, CDR2 FQGNSA. Written as DNA, the CDR3 is TGTGCCAGCAGCCAAACACAGTACACCGGGGAGCTGTTTTTT. As protein: CASSQTQYTGELFF. Looking up the rest from reference TRBV7-2 and TRBJ2-2 gives the full variable domain: GAGVSQSPSNKVTEKGKDVELRCDPISGHTALYWYRQSLGQGLEFLIYFQGNSAPDKSGLPSDRFSAERTGGSVSTLTIQRTQQEDSAVYLCASSQTQYTGELFFGEGSRLTVL.

The gene calls are TRBV28 and TRBJ2-7; D remains ambiguous. The CDR3 has 12 residues. Germline V CDR1 and CDR2: MDHEN, SYDVKM. V gave up 6 bases and J gave up 3 bases, with 9 bases separating them. CDR3 DNA: TGTGCCAGCAGGAACCCTAACTACGAGCAGTACTTC. It codes for CASRNPNYEQYF.

The CDR3 here is CSAHRTSGGASVQETQYF. The CDR3 coding sequence is TGCAGTGCTCACCGCACCAGCGGGGGGGCTAGCGTTCAAGAGACCCAGTACTTC. V gene TRBV20-1 combines with J gene TRBJ2-5; 10 bases map to TRBD2. This CDR3 spans 18 amino acids. Trimming cost V 5 bases and J 2 bases; bases outside gene matches: 17. The germline V gene encodes CDR1 DFQATT and CDR2 SNEGSKA (reference sequence).

This clonotype was picked up many times. CDR3 bases: TGTGCCAGCTCACCATACAGAAGTTATAGCAATCAGCCCCAGCATTTT. It is translated as CASSPYRSYSNQPQHF. The chain links TRBV18 to TRBJ1-5; D call uncertain. The V end was cut by 2 bases, the J end by 0 bases, with 11 bases between. This CDR3 has 16 amino acids. Germline V gene sequence: CDR1 KGHSH, CDR2 LQKENI.

This clonotype was found many times. The genes are TRBV3-1 and TRBJ1-2, with D possibly TRBD1 on 6 matching bases. Germline V CDR1 and CDR2: LGHDT, YNNKEL (reference sequence). Trimming removed 4 bases from V and 7 bases from J, with 13 bases in between. This CDR3 has 13 amino acids. The CDR3 nucleotides read TGTGCCAGCAGCCCCACAGGGAGTGGTGGCTACACCTTC. Its protein product is CASSPTGSGGYTF.

The chain couples TRBV12-3 or TRBV12-4 to TRBJ1-5, with D hard to call. The CDR3 totals 14 residues. The ends were cut back, 3 bases at V and 4 bases at J, with 10 bases in the middle. The CDR3, as DNA: TGTGCCAGCAGTTTCGGGCCGGGGAATCAGCCCCAGCATTTT. Protein product: CASSFGPGNQPQHF.

In DNA form, the CDR3 reads TGTGCCACCCCACCCGGGACCCCGGGAGACACCGGGGAGCTGTTTTTT. Encoded protein: CATPPGTPGDTGELFF. V usage is TRBV7-4 and J usage is TRBJ2-2; TRBD2 might be the D (6 bases). Per the germline V gene, CDR1 is SGHVT and CDR2 is SQSDAQ. CDR3 length: 16 residues. The V and J ends lost 10 bases and 3 bases respectively, with 21 bases between them. The full variable domain, in which reference TRBV7-4 and TRBJ2-2 provide the parts outside the CDR3, is GAGVSQSPRYKVAKRGRDVALRCDSISGHVTLYWYRQTLGQGSEVLTYSQSDAQRDKSGRPSGRFSAERPERSVSTLKIQRTEQGDSAVYLCATPPGTPGDTGELFFGEGSRLTVL.

V is TRBV27 and J is TRBJ1-5; D uncertain. The CDR3 is 14 amino acids. The germline V gene encodes CDR1 MNHEY and CDR2 SMNVEV (reference sequence). V lost 5 bases, J lost 2 bases, and 10 bases lay in between. CDR3: CASSPMTGNQPQHF. Written as DNA, the CDR3 is TGTGCCAGCAGTCCGATGACGGGCAATCAGCCCCAGCATTTT.

The J gene is TRBJ2-3, the V gene TRBV20-1; no firm D call. The CDR3 totals 16 residues. V dropped 1 base and J dropped 0 bases, with 14 bases sitting between them. Germline V CDR1 and CDR2: DFQATT, SNEGSKA (reference sequence). Written as DNA, the CDR3 is TGCAGTGCTAGAGCTTACCGTGCGTCTAGCACAGATACGCAGTATTTT. It is translated as CSARAYRASSTDTQYF.

The gene calls are TRBV7-7 and TRBJ1-1; 7 bases are shared with TRBD1. With 6 bases clipped from V and 4 bases from J, the junction kept 11 bases outside the gene matches. Germline loops: CDR1 SSHAT, CDR2 FNYEAQ (reference sequence). This CDR3 spans 15 amino acids. The DNA of the CDR3 is TGTGCCAGCAGAACTAGGACAGGAATCGGCACTGAAGCTTTCTTT. Encoded protein: CASRTRTGIGTEAFF.

The rearrangement joins TRBV3-1 to TRBJ2-1, with a weak D call TRBD1 (6 bases). Germline V gene lookup returns CDR1 LGHDT and CDR2 YNNKEL (reference sequence). Trimming shortened V by 2 bases and J by 2 bases, and 13 bases separated the two germline ends. This CDR3 comprises 16 residues. The CDR3 DNA is TGTGCCAGCAGCCAATGGGGCCAGGGGACCTACAATGAGCAGTTCTTC. Translating it yields CASSQWGQGTYNEQFF.

The genes are TRBV20-1 and TRBJ1-2; TRBD1 agrees at 9 bases. This CDR3 is built from 15 residues. Unmatched junction bases numbered 6, after V lost 2 bases and J lost 2 bases. Germline CDR1 reads DFQATT; CDR2 reads SNEGSKA (reference sequence). CDR3 loop: CSARSLGTGNYGYTF. CDR3 DNA: TGCAGTGCTAGATCCTTAGGGACAGGGAACTATGGCTACACCTTC.

This clonotype was counted only a few times. The chain joins TRBV6-2 or TRBV6-3 to TRBJ2-5, with 14 bases lining up with TRBD2. CDR3 length: 18 amino acids. CDR1 and CDR2 from the germline V gene are MNHEY and SVGEGT. The V gene end was trimmed by 2 bases and the J gene end by 2 bases; junction bases not matched to a gene: 7. The CDR3 sequence: CASSYRLGTSGRQETQYF. As DNA, the CDR3 is TGTGCCAGCAGTTACCGGCTGGGGACTAGCGGGAGACAAGAGACCCAGTACTTC.

This clonotype came up many times. The chain links TRBV5-1 to TRBJ1-1, with TRBD1 matching over 9 bases. Losses at the gene ends were 0 bases for V and 5 bases for J; bases not matched to a gene: 5. This CDR3 has 15 amino acids. Looked up from germline, CDR1 is SGHRS and CDR2 is YFSETQ. In DNA, the CDR3 is TGCGCCAGCAGCTTGGCTAGACAGGGGGAGACTGAAGCTTTCTTT. Protein: CASSLARQGETEAFF.

The CDR3: CASSQDALTYSPLHF. DNA for the CDR3: TGTGCCAGCAGCCAAGATGCCTTGACCTATTCACCCCTCCACTTT. The J gene is TRBJ1-6, the V gene TRBV14; D uncertain. This CDR3 has 15 residues. V lost 0 bases and J 8 bases, leaving 11 bases between the germline ends. Germline CDR1 reads SGHDN; CDR2 reads FVKESK.

This clonotype was detected ten times or more. This chain joins TRBV6-6 and TRBJ1-5; maybe TRBD1 (5 bases). The ends were cut back, 2 bases at V and 15 bases at J, with 26 bases in the middle. This CDR3 is 16 amino acids long. Germline assignment: CDR1 MNHNY and CDR2 SVGAGI (reference sequence). As DNA, the CDR3 is TGTGCCAGCAGTTACAGCCCCGGTGGGATCAGGGTATTTTCGCATTTT. Translating gives CASSYSPGGIRVFSHF.